The T cell receptor beta chain under discussion was sequenced for a study of T cells after yellow fever vaccination. Study at large: Libraries from low-cell-number fractions were prepared with the SMART-Seq v4 Ultra Low Input RNA kit. Study-level points and caveats: Reappearing after the booster were most of the clones from primary vaccination (about 95% CD4, 85% to 90% CD8). Clonotype sharing between CD4 and CD8 compartments was small.

CDR1 and CDR2 from the germline V gene are DFQATT and SNEGSKA (reference sequence). The CDR3 runs 15 residues. Regarding this clonotype: Its antigen is currently unknown. A much bigger clone sits one base away, suggesting this may be a read error.

TCR cDNA, made by 5'RACE template switching, carried an added universal primer site and UMIs. TCRdb re-called the 5' RACE reads with MiXCR, one entry per CDR3 protein. The table lists roughly 150,000 distinct CDR3 sequences, just over 6.5% of them singletons. This chain uses TRBV20-1 with TRBJ2-3; D is perhaps TRBD2 (7 bases). Sequencing used CD4+ T cells sorted from PBMCs, obtained 10 days after the yellow fever booster vaccination. This clonotype originated in a man in his thirties or forties who received the YFV17D yellow fever vaccine. DNA of the CDR3: TGCTGTGCTACGGGGGGCAGCGGAACCACAGATACGCAGTATTTT. This codes for CCATGGSGTTDTQYF.